This T cell receptor beta chain was recovered during a study of T cells in Graves' hyperthyroidism and ophthalmopathy. Study-level findings and limits: Separation of ophthalmopathy from stable hyperthyroidism was achieved by a 13 V-J model.

About this clonotype itself: Its antigen is as yet unknown.

CDR3 length: 16 amino acids. The V gene's germline CDR1 is KGHSH and CDR2 LQKENI. V lost 3 bases, J lost 5 bases, and 11 bases stayed unmatched. TCR beta CDR3 regions were amplified from RNA transcripts. HTBI primers were used for first-round RT-PCR of the TCR CDR3. TCRdb analysed the multiplex PCR reads with MiXCR anew, one entry per CDR3 protein. The data contain roughly 280,000 distinct CDR3 sequences, approximately 21% of them seen just once; the ten biggest clones take up roughly 60%. Input material: blood. The gene calls are TRBV18 and TRBJ2-7, with 9 nucleotides matching TRBD2. The source is a man aged 25-40 years with Graves' ophthalmopathy. DNA of the CDR3: TGTGCCAGCTCACCGGATGGTCTAGCGGGATCGCACGAGCAGTACTTC. Its protein is CASSPDGLAGSHEQYF.